In this sample, the clone carrying this T cell receptor delta chain turned up a few times. Translating this DNA gives a protein that differs at residue 12 from the TCRdb one, which belongs to a much larger clone; a read error is likely, and the protein shown is this translation. The data originate from a study of gamma-delta chains in newborns, infants, children. Overall study context: Innate gammadelta T cells reportedly expand polyclonally right after birth, driven by microbial exposure, per the title.

The CDR3 contains 15 residues. Germline CDR1 GEAIGNYY, CDR2 EKD. TCRdb re-called clones from the reads using CATT. Among approximately 1,300 delta-chain clones, 1.1% were seen once, and the ten largest hold approximately 19%. The sample was blood. The receptor's source is a child in good health. The chain links TRDV2 to TRDJ1, with a tentative D call TRDD3 (5 bases). The CDR3 sequence: CACDTLTGWTDRLIF. CDR3 bases: TGTGCCTGTGACACCCTTACTGGATGGACCGATAGACTCATCTTT.